A single sample gave rise to the 21 T cell receptor beta chains below, sequenced in a study of identifying expanded T cells in peripheral blood (dated by TCRdb to about 2019). Receptor libraries were prepared by the immunoSEQ multiplex PCR assay. What TCRdb holds here is the immuneACCESS table cut down to in-frame rearrangements. Part of the clones is not present; checked against another copy, under half of the missing clones reflect an unresolved V gene, and the others are unexplained. The sample table lists more than 50,000 clones, around 81% of them with a count of one. The top ten hold approximately 15% of the sample. The sample consisted of blood. These receptor sequences come from a person aged 18 to 75 in good health.

This chain joins TRBV1 and TRBJ2-7; TRBD2 reflects the table's D call only, with no check against the DNA. TRBV1 is labeled a pseudogene. The CDR3 consists of 11 residues. CDR3 region: CTSSHQSGTSF. CDR3 bases: TGCACCAGCAGCCACCAATCCGGGACTAGCTTC.

The chain uses TRBV6-1 and TRBJ1-2; 9 bases map to TRBD1. V was clipped by 0 bases and J by 5 bases; unmatched bases: 7. CDR3 length: 16 amino acids. Looked up from germline, CDR1 is MNHNS and CDR2 is SASEGT. This CDR3 reads CASSEALTGGSYGYTF. The CDR3 DNA is TGTGCCAGCAGTGAAGCCCTAACAGGGGGCTCTTATGGCTACACCTTC.

The rearrangement links TRBV2 to TRBJ2-1, with D possibly matching TRBD2 (5 bases). V lost 3 bases and J lost 10, with 19 bases in between. This CDR3 has 15 residues. The germline V gene has CDR1 SNHLY and CDR2 FYNNEI. CDR3 in amino acids: CASSEGVMGNREQFF. The DNA of the CDR3 is TGTGCCAGCAGTGAGGGAGTAATGGGGAATCGGGAGCAGTTCTTC.

The rearrangement links TRBV5-6 to TRBJ2-2, with no clear D. This CDR3 contains 15 residues. V shed 5 bases and J shed 2 bases, with 13 bases lying between them. CDR1 and CDR2 (germline): SGHDT, YYEEEE. As DNA, the CDR3 is TGTGCCAGCAGTCGCCTAGGGCCAAACACCGGGGAGCTGTTTTTT. Its translation is CASSRLGPNTGELFF.

V gene TRBV5-1 combines with J gene TRBJ1-1; weak D call: TRBD1 (6 bases). The CDR3 contains 14 residues. V was shortened by 4 bases and J by 1 base, with 11 bases between the two germline ends. CDR1 and CDR2 from the germline V gene are SGHRS and YFSETQ. The CDR3 region has the DNA TGCGCCAGCAGCACCGGACAGACGAACACTGAAGCTTTCTTT. Amino acid sequence: CASSTGQTNTEAFF.

The rearrangement links TRBV5-4 to TRBJ1-2; D is uncertain. This CDR3 contains 14 residues. V was shortened by 5 bases and J by 1 base, with 12 bases between the two germline ends. Germline values: CDR1 SGHNT, CDR2 YYREEE (reference sequence). The CDR3 region is CASRGQSLNYGYTF. CDR3 nucleotide sequence: TGTGCCAGCAGGGGCCAATCACTTAACTATGGCTACACCTTC.

The chain has TRBV27 and TRBJ1-6, with D unresolved. Looked up from germline, CDR1 is MNHEY and CDR2 is SMNVEV (reference sequence). Trimming removed 7 bases from V and 6 bases from J, with 16 bases in between. The CDR3 loop spans 15 amino acids. Here the CDR3 reads CASKSAVLSNSPLHF. The DNA for the CDR3 is TGTGCCAGCAAATCGGCGGTCCTAAGTAATTCACCCCTCCACTTT.

This chain links TRBV5-1 with TRBJ2-1, with D possibly being TRBD1 or TRBD2 (5 bases each). The CDR3 is 16 residues long. Looked up from germline, CDR1 is SGHRS and CDR2 is YFSETQ. Trimming shortened V by 3 bases and J by 2 bases, and 15 bases separated the two germline ends. This CDR3 is CASSSKTGTAYNEQFF. DNA for the CDR3: TGCGCCAGCAGCTCGAAAACCGGGACGGCCTACAATGAGCAGTTCTTC.

Only a few counts were recorded for this clone. The chain is built from TRBV11-3 and TRBJ2-7; no clear D. This CDR3 has 12 amino acids. V dropped 4 bases and J dropped 0 bases, with 4 bases sitting between them. The germline CDR1 and CDR2 sequences are SGHNT and YENEEA. The CDR3 sequence: CASSSSSYEQYF. The CDR3 DNA is TGTGCCAGCAGCTCAAGCTCCTACGAGCAGTACTTC.

This chain links TRBV21-1 with TRBJ2-2; TRBD2 was called by the table and not checked on the DNA. TRBV21-1 is given as a pseudogene. The CDR3 has 13 amino acids. CDR3 sequence (DNA): TGTGCCAGCAGCCTAAACCCGGGTAGGGAGCTGTTTTTT. Residues: CASSLNPGRELFF.

This chain uses TRBV27 with TRBJ1-5; no definite D call. Germline assignment: CDR1 MNHEY and CDR2 SMNVEV (reference sequence). V gave up 4 bases and J gave up 1 base, with 17 bases separating them. CDR3 length: 17 amino acids. CDR3 loop: CASSYSSRGGSNQPQHF. DNA of the CDR3: TGTGCCAGCAGTTATTCTTCCCGGGGTGGAAGCAATCAGCCCCAGCATTTT.

This chain connects TRBV6-1 to TRBJ1-6; 7 bases fit TRBD1. Trimming cost V 4 bases and J 7 bases; bases outside gene matches: 7. In germline, CDR1 is MNHNS, CDR2 SASEGT. This CDR3 comprises 15 residues. CDR3 in DNA: TGTGCCAGCAGTGGTCGACAGGGTGACAATTCACCCCTCCACTTT. Translated: CASSGRQGDNSPLHF.

The chain recombines TRBV7-2 with TRBJ2-3, with D unresolved. V was pared by 3 bases and J by 6 bases, with 13 bases between. This CDR3 contains 14 residues. Looked up from germline, CDR1 is SGHTA and CDR2 is FQGNSA. This CDR3 reads CASSLTSQADTQYF. The CDR3 coding sequence is TGTGCCAGCAGCTTGACTTCCCAAGCGGATACGCAGTATTTT.

This clone appeared a few times. The gene calls are TRBV28 and TRBJ1-1; TRBD1 might be the D (6 bases). Germline lookup yields CDR1 MDHEN and CDR2 SYDVKM. The CDR3 loop spans 13 amino acids. Trimming shortened V by 7 bases and J by 5 bases, and 14 bases separated the two germline ends. In DNA, the CDR3 is TGTGCCAGCAAAAAAGGGGGGGGAACTGAAGCTTTCTTT. It yields the protein CASKKGGGTEAFF.

The J gene is TRBJ2-5, the V gene TRBV18; TRBD1 might be the D (6 bases). The CDR3 sequence is 13 residues long. Between the trimmed V and J ends, which lost 5 bases and 2 bases, there was a span of 9 bases. Looked up from germline, CDR1 is KGHSH and CDR2 is LQKENI. The CDR3 DNA follows: TGTGCCAGCTCAGGGACAACGCAAGAGACCCAGTACTTC. Protein: CASSGTTQETQYF.

This sequence joins TRBV29-1 and TRBJ1-2, with D maybe TRBD1 (5 bases). The germline V gene has CDR1 SQVTM and CDR2 ANQGSEA. The germline V and J ends were trimmed by 5 bases and 7 bases, with 14 bases remaining between them. The CDR3 length is 12 residues. In DNA, the CDR3 is TGCAGCGTTTGGGGAGGGGCAGCTGGCTACACCTTC. As protein: CSVWGGAAGYTF.

V is TRBV11-2 and J is TRBJ1-2; tentative D call: TRBD1 (6 bases). From germline, CDR1 is SGHAT and CDR2 FQNNGV. Trimming removed 5 bases at V and 10 bases at J, with 17 bases between. This CDR3 is built from 13 residues. The CDR3, as DNA: TGTGCCAGCAGCGGACAGACAGGCCTATCCTACACCTTC. This translates into CASSGQTGLSYTF.

This chain uses TRBV6-5 with TRBJ2-6; D remains unclear. V gave up 4 bases and J gave up 0 bases, with 10 bases separating them. The CDR3 consists of 16 residues. Germline-derived CDR1 and CDR2 are MNHEY and SVGAGI. The CDR3 sequence: CASSSQDGSGANVLTF. The DNA for the CDR3 is TGTGCCAGCAGTTCCCAAGACGGCTCTGGGGCCAACGTCCTGACTTTC.

The V and J genes are TRBV2 and TRBJ2-1; D is unresolved. The germline V gene has CDR1 SNHLY and CDR2 FYNNEI. The CDR3 runs to 11 residues. Trimming stripped 6 bases from V and 10 bases from J, with 10 bases between. The CDR3 spells CASSRTKEQFF. The CDR3 DNA is TGTGCCAGCAGCAGGACGAAAGAGCAGTTCTTC.

The chain carries TRBV6-5 and TRBJ1-6, with D unclear. Germline values: CDR1 MNHEY, CDR2 SVGAGI. The CDR3 runs 13 residues. V lost 6 bases and J 7 bases, leaving 10 bases between the germline ends. The CDR3 DNA reads TGTGCCAGCAGGCAGACGGGGAATTCACCCCTCCACTTT. Translation: CASRQTGNSPLHF.

This clone has only a few counts. The gene calls are TRBV18 and TRBJ2-5; TRBD1 matches 7 bases. Germline V gives CDR1 KGHSH, CDR2 LQKENI. After removal of 4 bases from V and 2 bases from J, the junction contained 31 bases not matched to a gene. There are 23 residues in the CDR3. The CDR3 here is CASSLSPVLGGPVALGQQETQYF. The DNA of the CDR3 is TGTGCCAGCTCACTTAGCCCTGTTCTTGGGGGACCCGTGGCTCTGGGACAGCAAGAGACCCAGTACTTC.